This T cell receptor beta chain comes out of a study of T cells after yellow fever vaccination. On the study more broadly: Each low-cell-number fraction was prepared by means of SMART-Seq v4 Ultra Low Input. Study outcomes and limitations: Reappearance after the booster was observed for most primary-vaccination clones (96% CD4, over 75% CD8).

Via MiXCR, TCRdb re-called the 5' RACE reads, giving one row per CDR3 protein. The table lists hundreds of thousands of distinct CDR3 sequences, roughly 14% of them singletons. On this clonotype: Its target is unknown. One base away lies a much larger clone, so this may be a sequencing read error.

Germline values: CDR1 SNHLY, CDR2 FYNNEI. V shed 3 bases, J shed 5 bases, and the junction held 10 bases outside the gene matches. The CDR3 consists of 15 residues. The chain is built from TRBV2 and TRBJ2-7; 7 bases are shared with TRBD2. The sample here was PBMCs, taken on the day of the yellow fever booster vaccination. The TCR comes from a young man who received the YFV17D yellow fever vaccine. The DNA of the CDR3 is TGTGCCAGCAGTGAGAAGTCAGGGAGGGAGCACGAGCAGTACTTC. Its protein product is CASSEKSGREHEQYF.